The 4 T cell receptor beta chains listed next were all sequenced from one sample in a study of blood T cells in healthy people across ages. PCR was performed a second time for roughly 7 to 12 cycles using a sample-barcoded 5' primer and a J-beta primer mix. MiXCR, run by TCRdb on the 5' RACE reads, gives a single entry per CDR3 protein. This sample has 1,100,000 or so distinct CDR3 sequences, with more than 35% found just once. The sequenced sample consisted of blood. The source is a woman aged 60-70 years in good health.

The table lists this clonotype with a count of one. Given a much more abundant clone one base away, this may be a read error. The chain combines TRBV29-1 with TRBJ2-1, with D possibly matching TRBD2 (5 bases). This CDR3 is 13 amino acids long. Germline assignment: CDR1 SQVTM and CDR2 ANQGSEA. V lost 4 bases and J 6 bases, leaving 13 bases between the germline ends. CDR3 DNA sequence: TGCAGCGTTGGTATTGGACTCCTCAATGAGCAGTTCTTC. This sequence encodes CSVGIGLLNEQFF.

CDR3 protein: CAISGRGSGTPDTQYF. CDR3 sequence (DNA): TGTGCCATCAGTGGAAGGGGCAGCGGGACTCCAGATACGCAGTATTTT. The chain has TRBV10-3 and TRBJ2-3, with 7 nucleotides matching TRBD2. Trimming cost V 4 bases and J 4 bases; bases outside gene matches: 11. This CDR3 has 16 amino acids. Germline CDR1 ENHRY, CDR2 SYGVKD.

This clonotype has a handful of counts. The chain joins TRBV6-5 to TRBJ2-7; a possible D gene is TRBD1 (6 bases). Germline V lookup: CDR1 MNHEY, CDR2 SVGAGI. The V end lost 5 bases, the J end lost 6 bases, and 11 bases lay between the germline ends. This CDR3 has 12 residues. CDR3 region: CASSRTGTEQYF. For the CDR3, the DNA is TGTGCCAGCAGTCGAACAGGGACCGAGCAGTACTTC.

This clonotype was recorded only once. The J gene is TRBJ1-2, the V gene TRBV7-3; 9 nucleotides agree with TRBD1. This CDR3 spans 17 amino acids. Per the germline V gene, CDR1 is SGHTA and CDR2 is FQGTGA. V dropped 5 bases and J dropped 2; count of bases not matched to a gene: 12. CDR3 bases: TGTGCCAGCAGCCCGTCCCGGGACAGGGCCCTCAACTATGGCTACACCTTC. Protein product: CASSPSRDRALNYGYTF.